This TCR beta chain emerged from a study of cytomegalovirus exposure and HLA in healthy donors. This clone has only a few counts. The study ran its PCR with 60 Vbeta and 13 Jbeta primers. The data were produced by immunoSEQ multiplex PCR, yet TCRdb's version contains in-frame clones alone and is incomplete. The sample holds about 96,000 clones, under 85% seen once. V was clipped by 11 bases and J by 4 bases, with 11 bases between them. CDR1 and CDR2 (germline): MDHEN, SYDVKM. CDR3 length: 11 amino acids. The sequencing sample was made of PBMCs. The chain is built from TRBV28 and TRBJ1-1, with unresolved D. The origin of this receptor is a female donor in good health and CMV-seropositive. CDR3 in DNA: TGTGCCGGTAGTAGTGTCACTGAAGCTTTCTTT. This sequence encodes CAGSSVTEAFF. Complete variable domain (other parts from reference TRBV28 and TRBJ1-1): DVKVTQSSRYLVKRTGEKVFLECVQDMDHENMFWYRQDPGLGLRLIYFSYDVKMKEKGDIPEGYSVSREKKERFSLILESASTNQTSMYLCAGSSVTEAFFGQGTRLTVV.